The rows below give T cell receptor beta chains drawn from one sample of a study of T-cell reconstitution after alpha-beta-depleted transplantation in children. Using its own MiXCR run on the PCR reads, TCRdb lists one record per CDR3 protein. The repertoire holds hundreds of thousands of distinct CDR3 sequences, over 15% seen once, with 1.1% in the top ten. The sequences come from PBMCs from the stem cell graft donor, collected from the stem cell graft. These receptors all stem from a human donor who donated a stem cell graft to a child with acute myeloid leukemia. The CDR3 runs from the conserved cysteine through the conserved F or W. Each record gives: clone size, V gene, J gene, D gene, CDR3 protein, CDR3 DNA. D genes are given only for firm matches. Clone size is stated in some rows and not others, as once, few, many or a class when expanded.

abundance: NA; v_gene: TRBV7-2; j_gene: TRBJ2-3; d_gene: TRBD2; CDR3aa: CASSLAGLVLRRDTQYF; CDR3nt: TGTGCCAGCAGCTTAGCGGGACTAGTGTTGAGGCGAGATACGCAGTATTTT
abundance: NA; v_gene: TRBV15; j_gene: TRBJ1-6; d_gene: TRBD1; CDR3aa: CATSRDRGQGSPLHF; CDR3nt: TGTGCCACCAGCAGAGACAGGGGGCAAGGTTCACCCCTCCACTTT
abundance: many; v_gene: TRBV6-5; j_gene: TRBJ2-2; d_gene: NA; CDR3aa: CASSYTDTAGELFF; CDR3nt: TGTGCCAGCAGTTACACCGACACGGCCGGGGAGCTGTTTTTT
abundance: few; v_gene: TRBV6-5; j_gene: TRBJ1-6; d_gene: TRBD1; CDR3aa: CASSYSPGQGFSYNSPLHF; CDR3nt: TGTGCCAGCAGTTACAGTCCGGGACAGGGGTTCTCCTATAATTCACCCCTCCACTTT
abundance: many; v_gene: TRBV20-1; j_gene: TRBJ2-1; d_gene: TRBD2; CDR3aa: CSAPGTNRLNEQFF; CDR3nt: TGCAGTGCTCCCGGGACTAACAGACTCAATGAGCAGTTCTTC
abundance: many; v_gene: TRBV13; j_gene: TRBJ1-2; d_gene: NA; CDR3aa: CASSPRTVYGYTF; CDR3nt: TGTGCCAGCAGCCCGCGGACAGTCTATGGCTACACCTTC
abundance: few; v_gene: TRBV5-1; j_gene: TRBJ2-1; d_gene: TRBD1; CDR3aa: CASSLGGSGSYNEQFF; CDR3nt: TGCGCCAGCAGCTTAGGGGGCTCGGGCTCCTACAATGAGCAGTTCTTC
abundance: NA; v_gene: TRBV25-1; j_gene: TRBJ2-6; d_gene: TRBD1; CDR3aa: CASSAPPGQGAGANVLTF; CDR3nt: TGTGCCAGCAGTGCACCACCGGGACAGGGGGCTGGGGCCAACGTCCTGACTTTC
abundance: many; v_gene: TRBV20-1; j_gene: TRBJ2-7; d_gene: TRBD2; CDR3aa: CSARDGGGLSYEQYF; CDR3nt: TGCAGTGCTAGAGACGGCGGGGGGCTCTCCTACGAGCAGTACTTC
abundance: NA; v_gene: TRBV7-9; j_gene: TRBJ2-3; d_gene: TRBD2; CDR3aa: CASSLGIGRATDTQYF; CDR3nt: TGTGCCAGCAGCTTGGGAATCGGGAGGGCCACAGATACGCAGTATTTT
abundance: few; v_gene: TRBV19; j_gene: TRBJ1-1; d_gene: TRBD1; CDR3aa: CASSPDREVAFF; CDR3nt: TGTGCCAGTAGTCCCGACAGGGAAGTGGCTTTCTTT
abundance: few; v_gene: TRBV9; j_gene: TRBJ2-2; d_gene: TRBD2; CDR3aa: CASSFVAGDTGELFF; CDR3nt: TGTGCCAGCAGCTTCGTAGCGGGGGACACCGGGGAGCTGTTTTTT
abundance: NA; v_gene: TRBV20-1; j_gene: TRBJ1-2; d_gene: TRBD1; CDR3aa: CSAKGQGRSNYGYTF; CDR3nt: TGCAGTGCTAAGGGACAGGGGAGGTCTAACTATGGCTACACCTTC